One and the same sample provided the 8 T cell receptor beta chains below, sequenced in a study of beta chain features in type 1 diabetes. Their cognate antigens are unknown. The study reverse transcribed the entire isolated RNA, so it sequenced expressed TCRB transcripts. The protocol was immunoSEQ multiplex PCR, while the TCRdb copy is restricted to in-frame clones and leaves out a portion. There are some 370,000 clones in the sample; around 9.6% occur only once, and approximately 0.6% lies in the top ten. General observations from the study: In all four CD4+ subsets, TCRB CDR3 length was significantly, moderately reduced in type 1 diabetes.

The sample was central memory CD4+ T cells from blood. The receptors shown here come from a man aged 25 to 45 with type 1 diabetes.

The chain recombines TRBV6-5 with TRBJ1-5, with 8 nucleotides matching TRBD1. CDR1 is MNHEY, CDR2 SVGAGI, per germline. The CDR3 has 16 residues. Losses at the gene ends were 4 bases for V and 0 bases for J; bases not matched to a gene: 5. This chain's CDR3 is CASSSAGGLSNQPQHF. CDR3 DNA sequence: TGTGCCAGCAGTTCGGCAGGGGGCCTTAGCAATCAGCCCCAGCATTTT.

The rearrangement links TRBV19 to TRBJ2-1; 8 nucleotides agree with TRBD1. The V gene's germline CDR1 is LNHDA and CDR2 SQIVND (reference sequence). The CDR3 contains 16 residues. With 6 bases clipped from V and 6 bases from J, the junction kept 13 bases outside the gene matches. The CDR3 nucleotides are TGTGCCAGTAGCCACATCCGGGACAGGTCTCTCAATGAGCAGTTCTTC. This encodes CASSHIRDRSLNEQFF.

This clone has at least ten counts. This sequence joins TRBV28 and TRBJ1-1; 9 nucleotides line up with TRBD1. V lost 3 bases and J lost 5; bases outside the gene matches: 7. Germline-derived CDR1 and CDR2 are MDHEN and SYDVKM. The CDR3 contains 15 residues. This CDR3 is CASSFLGQGGTEAFF. The CDR3 nucleotides are TGTGCCAGCAGTTTTCTGGGACAGGGAGGAACTGAAGCTTTCTTT.

The chain links TRBV6-1 to TRBJ2-7; D ambiguous. Germline V CDR1 and CDR2: MNHNS, SASEGT. Deletions cut 2 bases from V and 6 bases from J, with 8 bases between. CDR3 length: 12 residues. The CDR3 nucleotides read TGTGCCAGCAGTGAATATGGAGCCGAGCAGTACTTC. It yields the protein CASSEYGAEQYF.

This clone has only a few counts. This rearrangement joins TRBV5-1 to TRBJ1-1; 11 positions agree with TRBD1. The CDR3 loop spans 16 amino acids. Germline V gives CDR1 SGHRS, CDR2 YFSETQ. Losses at the gene ends were 3 bases for V and 1 base for J; bases not matched to a gene: 5. CDR3 sequence (DNA): TGCGCCAGCAGCTCGGACAGGGGGCCTTCGAACACTGAAGCTTTCTTT. Protein sequence: CASSSDRGPSNTEAFF.

This chain uses TRBV15 with TRBJ2-7; tentatively, D is TRBD1 (6 bases). The V gene lost 5 bases and the J gene lost 3 bases, with 20 bases spanning the gap. Germline V gives CDR1 LNHNV, CDR2 YYDKDF (reference sequence). This CDR3 has 16 amino acids. Written as DNA, the CDR3 is TGTGCCACCAGCTCGACGCTGGGGGCTTTTATCTACGAGCAGTACTTC. Its protein is CATSSTLGAFIYEQYF.

V usage is TRBV20-1 and J usage is TRBJ2-3; D gene ambiguous. Trimming cost V 3 bases and J 8 bases, with 9 bases left between them. Germline V gives CDR1 DFQATT, CDR2 SNEGSKA (reference sequence). The CDR3 consists of 11 residues. CDR3 DNA sequence: TGCAGTGCTAGTGTCCGAGGTACGCAGTATTTT. Encoded protein: CSASVRGTQYF.

This clone was counted ten times or more. This rearrangement joins TRBV5-4 to TRBJ1-2; 7 bases are shared with TRBD1. CDR3 length equals 14 residues. The ends lost 4 bases at V and 1 base at J; junction bases unmatched: 4. The V gene's germline CDR1 is SGHNT and CDR2 YYREEE (reference sequence). For the CDR3, the DNA is TGTGCCAGCAGCGCTGGACAGGTTAACTATGGCTACACCTTC. Its protein is CASSAGQVNYGYTF.